A selection of T cell receptor beta chains follows, all from one sample in a study of blood T cells in healthy people across ages. TCRdb fed the 5' RACE reads into MiXCR, producing one record per CDR3 protein. The sample lists around 1,000,000 distinct CDR3 sequences; approximately 26% were seen once. These data also formed part of another study, on T cells of mothers and their children.

Specimen: blood. These receptor sequences come from a girl aged 2 to 9 in good health. Each CDR3 is given with its conserved first and last residue. A D gene is named only where the DNA matches it firmly. Clone size is given for some rows only: seen once, a few or many times, or a class if the clone is expanded.

>.|.|TRBV28|TRBJ2-5
TGTGCCTGCAGTATTGAGATCGAGACCCAGTACTTC
CACSIEIETQYF
>few|.|TRBV10-3|TRBJ2-5
TGTGCCGTCAGTGAGTTACTAGTTTCCGAGACCCAGTACTTC
CAVSELLVSETQYF
>few|.|TRBV15|TRBJ1-1
TGTGCCACCTTCGGAGGGATGAACACTGAAGCTTTCTTT
CATFGGMNTEAFF
>.|.|TRBV29-1|TRBJ1-2
TGCAGCGTTGTCGAAGACTACTATGGCTACACCTTC
CSVVEDYYGYTF
>few|TRBD1|TRBV5-5|TRBJ2-3
TGTGCCAGCAGCCAGCCGGGACAGGTTAGCACAGATACGCAGTATTTT
CASSQPGQVSTDTQYF
>.|.|TRBV10-1|TRBJ2-3
TGCGCCAGCCAAGATGGTCACACAGATACGCAGTATTTT
CASQDGHTDTQYF
>.|.|TRBV7-9|TRBJ1-4
TGTGCCAGCAGCCAAGGGCCCGGTGGCGCAACTAATGAAAAACTGTTTTTT
CASSQGPGGATNEKLFF
>.|.|TRBV21-1|TRBJ2-7
TGTGCCAGCAGCAGGGGACGGTCCTACGAGCAGTACTTC
CASSRGRSYEQYF
>few|TRBD1|TRBV27|TRBJ1-1
TGTGCCAGTCGGGACAGGGAGTTCGCTGAAGCTTTCTTT
CASRDREFAEAFF
>.|.|TRBV7-6|TRBJ1-1
TGTGCCAGCAGCTCTCCTAGCGGGACTGAAGCTTTCTTT
CASSSPSGTEAFF
>.|.|TRBV19|TRBJ1-2
TGTGCCAGTAGTATGTGGGAGGGGTCAGGTGGCTACACCTTC
CASSMWEGSGGYTF
>few|.|TRBV9|TRBJ2-5
TGTGCCAGCAGCGCTTCCGGGACGAACCAAGAGACCCAGTACTTC
CASSASGTNQETQYF
>few|.|TRBV20-1|TRBJ2-3
TGCAGTGCTAGAGCACGGCAGGCCACAGACACGCAGTATTTT
CSARARQATDTQYF
>few|.|TRBV3-1|TRBJ2-1
TGTGCCAGCCAGACTCAAAGGGGGGACCCCACCTACAATGAGCAGTTCTTC
CASQTQRGDPTYNEQFF
>.|.|TRBV18|TRBJ2-1
TGTGCCAGCTCACCCGAGGTACTCCTGTCCGACGATGAGCAGTTCTTC
CASSPEVLLSDDEQFF
>few|.|TRBV7-9|TRBJ2-7
TGTGCCAGCAGTCCGCCGGGGCTACCGAAGCAGTACTTC
CASSPPGLPKQYF
>.|TRBD1|TRBV5-1|TRBJ2-7
TGCGCCAGCAGCTTTGACAGGGTCTACGAGCAGTACTTC
CASSFDRVYEQYF
>.|.|TRBV29-1|TRBJ2-1
TGCAGCGCACAGGCGGGGTACAATGAGCAGTTCTTC
CSAQAGYNEQFF
>.|.|TRBV20-1|TRBJ2-1
TGCAGTGCTAGAGGGGGGGCGGGGGAAAGCTACAATGAGCAGTTCTTC
CSARGGAGESYNEQFF
>.|TRBD1|TRBV4-2|TRBJ1-5
TGTGCCAGCAGCCAAGATCAGGGGGATACGCAGCATTTT
CASSQDQGDTQHF
>.|.|TRBV12-3/TRBV12-4|TRBJ2-1
TGTGCCAGCAGTTTAGGGGACTGGAGTAATGAGCAGTTCTTC
CASSLGDWSNEQFF
>once|.|TRBV7-8|TRBJ2-6
TGTGCCAGCAGCTTCGGCAGGGGTATCAACGTCCTGACTTTC
CASSFGRGINVLTF
>.|TRBD1|TRBV6-2/TRBV6-3|TRBJ2-7
TGTGCCAGCAGTCGCGGCGGGACAGGGGTCTACGAGCAGTACTTC
CASSRGGTGVYEQYF
>.|TRBD2|TRBV20-1|TRBJ2-7
TGCAGTGCCCCCCGAGGCGGGGGGAACTCCTACGAGCAGTACTTC
CSAPRGGGNSYEQYF
>.|TRBD1|TRBV6-5|TRBJ2-7
TGTGCCAGCAGAGTAAGCGGGACAGGGGGTTACGAGCAGTACTTC
CASRVSGTGGYEQYF
>.|TRBD1|TRBV20-1|TRBJ1-1
TGCAGTGCTAAGTTAAGGGGGCCAGACACTGAAGCTTTCTTT
CSAKLRGPDTEAFF
>.|.|TRBV27|TRBJ1-1
TGTGCCAGCAGTTTAGCACAGGCTTCGAATACTGAAGCTTTCTTT
CASSLAQASNTEAFF
>once|TRBD1|TRBV7-2|TRBJ1-4
TGTGCCAGCAGCTTAGCGCGCCAGGGGGCTGGTTCAACTAATGAAAAACTGTTTTTT
CASSLARQGAGSTNEKLFF
>few|TRBD1|TRBV7-2|TRBJ1-2
TGTGCCAGCAGCCAAAGACAGGGACGGGGCTATGGCTACACCTTC
CASSQRQGRGYGYTF
>few|.|TRBV2|TRBJ2-7
TGTGCCAGCAGTGAAGCGGGGGAGGATGACGAGCAGTACTTC
CASSEAGEDDEQYF
>.|.|TRBV28|TRBJ2-1
TGTGCCAGCAGTCCCGGAGGCTTGGGGAGTAATGAGCAGTTCTTC
CASSPGGLGSNEQFF
>few|TRBD2|TRBV29-1|TRBJ2-1
TGCAGCGTAAGAGGGACTAGAAGTAAGGATGAGCAGTTCTTC
CSVRGTRSKDEQFF
>few|TRBD1|TRBV29-1|TRBJ2-5
TGCAGCGTTGGAAGGACAGGACTTTTAGGAGAGACCCAGTACTTC
CSVGRTGLLGETQYF
>few|TRBD1|TRBV10-3|TRBJ2-7
TGTGCCATCAGTGAGGGGGACAGGGCCTACGAGCAGTACTTC
CAISEGDRAYEQYF
>.|.|TRBV3-1|TRBJ2-7
TGTGCCAGCAGCCAAGATGATGCACCCGAACGGACCCCCTACGAGCAGTACTTC
CASSQDDAPERTPYEQYF
>.|TRBD2|TRBV6-1|TRBJ2-7
TGTGCCAGCAGCACGACTAGCGGGATTATAATGCACGAGCAGTACTTC
CASSTTSGIIMHEQYF
>few|TRBD2|TRBV18|TRBJ2-1
TGTGCCAGCTCCCCGGGGGGTGCCCTATACAATGAGCAGTTCTTC
CASSPGGALYNEQFF
>.|.|TRBV11-3|TRBJ2-1
TGTGCCAGCAGCTCTTGGGCGAATGAGCAGTTCTTC
CASSSWANEQFF
>few|TRBD1|TRBV28|TRBJ2-1
TGTGCCAGCAGTTTAACGGGACAGGGGACCTACAATGAGCAGTTCTTC
CASSLTGQGTYNEQFF
>.|TRBD2|TRBV7-2|TRBJ2-7
TGTGCCAGCAGCTCAGGGGCGGGAGGGAGTTCCTACGAGCAGTACTTC
CASSSGAGGSSYEQYF
>.|.|TRBV27|TRBJ2-5
TGTGCCAGCAGCCACTCCGACGCCCCCCAGGCCCAGTACTTC
CASSHSDAPQAQYF
>few|TRBD2|TRBV2|TRBJ2-5
TGTGCCACCGGGACTAGCAGGTTCCCAGGGGAGACCCAGTACTTC
CATGTSRFPGETQYF
>.|TRBD2|TRBV27|TRBJ2-1
TGTGCCAGCAGTCCGGGACTAGCGGGGGGGTATGAGCAGTTCTTC
CASSPGLAGGYEQFF
>.|TRBD2|TRBV20-1|TRBJ2-7
TGCAGTGCTATAGCGGGAGGGATTGGCGAGCAGTACTTC
CSAIAGGIGEQYF
>few|.|TRBV29-1|TRBJ2-5
TGCAGCGTTTCACTTAGGACAAGGGAGACCCAGTACTTC
CSVSLRTRETQYF
>few|.|TRBV7-9|TRBJ1-1
TGTGCCAGCCTATCTGGGGCTGGTACTGAAGCTTTCTTT
CASLSGAGTEAFF
>.|.|TRBV6-6|TRBJ1-1
TGTGCCAGCAGTTACCACCCTGAGGGGGAAGGTGAAGCTTTCTTT
CASSYHPEGEGEAFF
>.|TRBD1|TRBV10-2|TRBJ2-7
TGCGCCAGCAGTGAGTCATGGGGGGACAGGGGTCCCTACGAGCAGTACTTC
CASSESWGDRGPYEQYF
>few|.|TRBV4-1|TRBJ2-5
TGCGCCAGCAGCCAAGAGGAACAGCAAGAGACCCAGTACTTC
CASSQEEQQETQYF
>.|TRBD2|TRBV12-3/TRBV12-4|TRBJ2-1
TGTGCCAGCAGTGTCTTGGGACTAGCGGCTAGGGATGAGCAGTTCTTC
CASSVLGLAARDEQFF
>.|TRBD1|TRBV27|TRBJ2-7
TGTGCCAGCAGCCACCGACAGGGGGTGGACGAGCAGTACTTC
CASSHRQGVDEQYF
>many|TRBD2|TRBV2|TRBJ2-3
TGTGCCAGCAGTTTAGCGGGGATCACAGATACGCAGTATTTT
CASSLAGITDTQYF
>.|.|TRBV12-3/TRBV12-4|TRBJ1-1
TGTGCCAGCAGCGGACCTTTCACTGAAGCTTTCTTT
CASSGPFTEAFF